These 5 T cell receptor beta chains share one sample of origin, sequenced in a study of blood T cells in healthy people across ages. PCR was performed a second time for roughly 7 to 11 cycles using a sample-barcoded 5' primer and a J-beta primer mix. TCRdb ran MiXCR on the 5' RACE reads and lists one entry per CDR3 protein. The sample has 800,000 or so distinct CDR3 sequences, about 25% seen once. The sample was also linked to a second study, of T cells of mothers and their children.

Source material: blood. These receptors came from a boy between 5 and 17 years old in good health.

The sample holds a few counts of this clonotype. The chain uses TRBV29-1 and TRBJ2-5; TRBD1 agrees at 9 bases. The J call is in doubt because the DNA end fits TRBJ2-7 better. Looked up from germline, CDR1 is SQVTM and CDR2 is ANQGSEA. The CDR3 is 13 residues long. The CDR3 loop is CSVMTGGSYEQYF. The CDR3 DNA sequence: TGCAGCGTCATGACAGGGGGTTCCTACGAGCAGTACTTC.

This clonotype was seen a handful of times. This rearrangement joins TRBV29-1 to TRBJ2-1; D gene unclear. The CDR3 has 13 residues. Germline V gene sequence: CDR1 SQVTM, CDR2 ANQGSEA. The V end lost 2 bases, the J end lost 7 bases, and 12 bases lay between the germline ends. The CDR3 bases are TGCAGCGTTGAAAGGTCCTTCGGGAATGAGCAGTTCTTC. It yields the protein CSVERSFGNEQFF.

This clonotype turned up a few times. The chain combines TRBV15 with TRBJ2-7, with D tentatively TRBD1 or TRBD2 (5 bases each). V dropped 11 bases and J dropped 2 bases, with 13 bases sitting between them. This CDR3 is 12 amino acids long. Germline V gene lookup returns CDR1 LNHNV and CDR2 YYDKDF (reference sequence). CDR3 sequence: CASGASTYEQYF. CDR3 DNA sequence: TGTGCCTCCGGGGCGTCCACCTACGAGCAGTACTTC.

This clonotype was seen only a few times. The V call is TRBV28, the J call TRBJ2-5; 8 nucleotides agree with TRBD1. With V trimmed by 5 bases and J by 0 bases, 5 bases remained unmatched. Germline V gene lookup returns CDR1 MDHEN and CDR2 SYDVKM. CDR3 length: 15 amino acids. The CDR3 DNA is TGTGCCAGCAGTATGGGACAGGTCTACCAAGAGACCCAGTACTTC. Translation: CASSMGQVYQETQYF.

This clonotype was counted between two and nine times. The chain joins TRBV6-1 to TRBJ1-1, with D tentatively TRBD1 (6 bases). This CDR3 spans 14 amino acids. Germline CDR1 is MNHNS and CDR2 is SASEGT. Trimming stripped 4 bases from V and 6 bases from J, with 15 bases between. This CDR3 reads CASSGHGQSSEAFF. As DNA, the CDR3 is TGTGCCAGCAGTGGGCACGGACAGTCCTCTGAAGCTTTCTTT.